This is a list of T cell receptor beta chains from one sample in a study of neoadjuvant anti-PD-1 for oral cavity cancer. Using immunoSEQ multiplex PCR, the repertoire was profiled, and TCRdb retains in-frame clones only, with some absent. This table has about 23,000 clones, 40% to 45% appearing once. The sample here was tumor tissue, taken after nivolumab (anti-PD-1) treatment. The receptors here all came from a person aged 35-79 years with oral cavity squamous cell carcinoma. CDR3s include the opening cysteine and the closing phenylalanine or tryptophan. D genes are given only for firm matches. Rows give clone size only sometimes, using once, few, many, or a class for an expanded clone.

j_call,d_call,v_call,clone_size,cdr3_aa,cdr3_nt
TRBJ1-2,.,TRBV6-6,.,CASRTSGTGVHGYTF,TGTGCCAGCAGAACCTCTGGTACGGGGGTCCATGGCTACACCTTC
TRBJ2-2,TRBD1,TRBV27,.,CASSLRAGGNRELFF,TGTGCCAGCAGTTTAAGGGCAGGGGGCAATCGGGAGCTGTTTTTT
TRBJ2-5,TRBD1,TRBV19,few,CASSPRTGVETQYF,TGTGCCAGTAGTCCTCGGACAGGGGTCGAGACCCAGTACTTC
TRBJ1-2,.,TRBV9,once,CASSVGGAGNYGYTF,TGTGCCAGCAGCGTGGGTGGGGCAGGGAACTATGGCTACACCTTC
TRBJ1-5,TRBD1,TRBV2,many,CASSEGAGGSGNQPQHF,TGTGCCAGCAGTGAAGGGGCAGGGGGTAGTGGCAATCAGCCCCAGCATTTT
TRBJ2-3,TRBD1,TRBV5-1,once,CASSFTGGASTDTQYF,TGCGCCAGCAGCTTTACAGGGGGCGCGAGCACAGATACGCAGTATTTT
TRBJ2-5,.,TRBV5-8,.,CASSFASQETQYF,TGTGCCAGCAGCTTTGCCAGCCAAGAGACCCAGTACTTC
TRBJ2-4,.,TRBV5-6,.,CASSPPGGLNIQYF,TGTGCCAGCAGCCCTCCCGGGGGACTAAACATTCAGTACTTC
TRBJ1-4,.,TRBV7-9,.,CASVDSGNEKLFF,TGTGCCAGTGTTGACAGCGGGAATGAAAAACTGTTTTTT
TRBJ1-5,.,TRBV6-5,medium-sized,CASSYRVGGNQPQHF,TGTGCCAGCAGTTACAGGGTCGGGGGCAATCAGCCCCAGCATTTT
TRBJ1-5,.,TRBV5-1,.,CASTPVNQPQHF,TGCGCCAGCACTCCAGTCAATCAGCCCCAGCATTTT
TRBJ1-6,.,TRBV7-2,.,CASGRVGSPLHF,TGTGCCAGTGGGAGGGTGGGTTCACCCCTCCACTTT
TRBJ1-2,.,TRBV2,.,CASSGGGSYGYTF,TGTGCCAGCAGTGGGGGGGGCTCCTATGGCTACACCTTC
TRBJ1-1,.,TRBV10-3,.,CAISGTDAEAFF,TGTGCCATCAGTGGAACGGACGCTGAAGCTTTCTTT
TRBJ1-3,.,TRBV5-8,.,CASSWWVSGNTIYF,TGTGCCAGCAGCTGGTGGGTCTCTGGAAACACCATATATTTT
TRBJ1-6,.,TRBV18,.,CASSPRVSDSPLHF,TGTGCCAGCTCACCACGGGTGTCCGATTCACCCCTCCACTTT
TRBJ1-1,.,TRBV20-1,.,CSVRGSTEAFF,TGCAGTGTGAGAGGGTCGACTGAAGCTTTCTTT
TRBJ1-1,.,TRBV10-2,.,CASSEQGRNTEAFF,TGCGCCAGCAGTGAGCAGGGTCGGAACACTGAAGCTTTCTTT
TRBJ1-3,TRBD1,TRBV5-1,.,CASSFAGQGGGNTIYF,TGCGCCAGCAGCTTCGCGGGACAGGGCGGAGGAAACACCATATATTTT
TRBJ2-5,.,TRBV7-9,few,CASSFGETQYF,TGTGCCAGCAGCTTCGGGGAGACCCAGTACTTC
TRBJ2-1,.,TRBV7-8,few,CASSLGTSTGDEQFF,TGTGCCAGCAGCTTAGGGACTAGCACAGGGGATGAGCAGTTCTTC
TRBJ2-7,.,TRBV4-3,.,CASSQELGESYEQYF,TGCGCCAGCAGCCAAGAACTAGGAGAGTCCTACGAGCAGTACTTC
TRBJ2-3,TRBD2,TRBV10-2,.,CASRRLAGSLDTQYF,TGCGCCAGCAGACGACTAGCGGGGTCCTTAGATACGCAGTATTTT
TRBJ1-5,TRBD1,TRBV2,many,CASRGDREQPQHF,TGTGCCAGCAGGGGGGACAGGGAACAGCCCCAGCATTTT